Following are 15 T cell receptor beta chains from one sample sequenced in a study of blood T cell repertoires in COVID-19. This table comes from immunoSEQ multiplex PCR, and its TCRdb copy is limited to in-frame clones, with some not included. Counted here are some 230,000 clones, roughly nine tenths occurring once; the ten biggest clones make up 3% to 3.5%. The sequenced sample consisted of PBMCs or T cells enriched from blood (not recorded which). These TCRs come from a woman under 30 in a cohort exposed to, infected with or recovered from COVID-19 (not recorded which).

The rearrangement links TRBV19 to TRBJ2-7; 8 bases match TRBD2. This CDR3 region has 16 residues. V was clipped by 3 bases and J by 4 bases; unmatched bases: 11. CDR1 is LNHDA and CDR2 is SQIVND in the germline V gene (reference sequence). CDR3 nucleotide sequence: TGTGCCAGTAGTATGGACGGGAGGGCCTGGGGATACGAGCAGTACTTC. Translating it yields CASSMDGRAWGYEQYF.

The chain links TRBV30 to TRBJ1-6; the D gene is possibly TRBD1 (6 bases). Germline V gene sequence: CDR1 GTSNPN, CDR2 SVGIG (reference sequence). Trimming cost V 2 bases and J 3 bases, with 11 bases left between them. The CDR3 covers 15 residues. This chain's CDR3 is CAWSRGGGYNSPLHF. CDR3 DNA sequence: TGTGCCTGGAGTAGGGGGGGTGGCTATAATTCACCCCTCCACTTT.

The chain uses TRBV15 and TRBJ2-7; D is possibly TRBD1 (5 bases). V was shortened by 0 bases and J by 5 bases, with 8 bases between the two germline ends. The CDR3 runs to 13 residues. Per germline, CDR1 LNHNV and CDR2 YYDKDF (reference sequence). CDR3 region: CATSRDGRDEQYF. CDR3 in DNA: TGTGCCACCAGCAGAGATGGCAGGGACGAGCAGTACTTC.

This CDR3 is CASSTTGLAGKDTQYF. For the CDR3, the DNA is TGTGCCAGCAGCACCACGGGACTAGCGGGAAAAGATACGCAGTATTTT. The V gene is TRBV7-8, the J gene TRBJ2-3; TRBD2 agrees at 13 bases. The CDR3 has 16 amino acids. Germline CDR1 reads SGHVS; CDR2 reads FQNEAQ. Germline trimming cut 5 bases from V and 5 bases from J; bases unmatched to any gene: 7. The full variable domain, with the rest looked up from reference TRBV7-8 and TRBJ2-3, is GAGVSQSPRYKVAKRGQDVALRCDPISGHVSLFWYQQALGQGPEFLTYFQNEAQLDKSGLPSDRFFAERPEGSVSTLKIQRTQQEDSAVYLCASSTTGLAGKDTQYFGPGTRLTVL.

This chain joins TRBV15 and TRBJ2-3; no definite D call. The CDR3 consists of 15 residues. The germline V gene has CDR1 LNHNV and CDR2 YYDKDF (reference sequence). The V and J ends lost 0 bases and 2 bases respectively, with 9 bases between them. CDR3 nucleotide sequence: TGTGCCACCAGCAGAGATAGCACAAACACAGATACGCAGTATTTT. It codes for CATSRDSTNTDTQYF.

The chain joins TRBV24-1 to TRBJ2-2, with 8 positions matching TRBD1. The CDR3 is made up of 16 amino acids. Unmatched junction bases numbered 3, after V lost 3 bases and J lost 1 base. Germline CDR1 and CDR2: KGHDR and SFDVKD. The CDR3 nucleotides are TGTGCCACCAGTGATCCAGGACAGGGGAACACCGGGGAGCTGTTTTTT. It specifies CATSDPGQGNTGELFF.

This clone occurred once. This rearrangement joins TRBV6-5 to TRBJ1-6, with no clear D. The CDR3 is 14 amino acids. V lost 5 bases and J 11 bases, leaving 16 bases between the germline ends. Germline CDR1 reads MNHEY; CDR2 reads SVGAGI. This CDR3 reads CASSHGLERTPLHF. CDR3 in DNA: TGTGCCAGCAGTCACGGACTAGAAAGGACACCCCTCCACTTT.

The genes are TRBV2 and TRBJ1-5; 10 bases agree with TRBD1. The CDR3 length is 17 residues. Germline values: CDR1 SNHLY, CDR2 FYNNEI. The ends lost 2 bases at V and 9 bases at J; junction bases unmatched: 13. In DNA, the CDR3 is TGTGCCAGCAGTGAATGGACAGGGGGACCCCAGAGTCCGCCCCAGCATTTT. It codes for CASSEWTGGPQSPPQHF.

The chain joins TRBV7-9 to TRBJ1-1; D is possibly TRBD1 (5 bases). With 6 bases removed from V and 3 bases from J, the gap between germline ends came to 17 bases. The CDR3 runs to 15 residues. CDR1 SEHNR and CDR2 FQNEAQ come from the germline V gene (reference sequence). The CDR3 DNA reads TGTGCCAGCAGGCACAAACAGGAACCCTACACTGAAGCTTTCTTT. Translated, it gives CASRHKQEPYTEAFF.

The V call is TRBV19, the J call TRBJ1-5; no clear D. This CDR3 has 15 residues. V lost 3 bases, J lost 3 bases, and 12 bases lay in between. In germline, CDR1 is LNHDA, CDR2 SQIVND (reference sequence). Written as DNA, the CDR3 is TGTGCCAGTAGTATCGGAGGGATGGTCAATCAGCCCCAGCATTTT. It yields the protein CASSIGGMVNQPQHF.

This rearrangement joins TRBV4-1 to TRBJ1-3, with D possibly TRBD1 on 5 matching bases. This CDR3 is 16 amino acids long. Germline V CDR1 and CDR2: MGHRA, YSYEKL. V was cut by 0 bases and J by 8 bases, with 17 bases left in between. CDR3 amino acids: CASSQDQRQGGDTIYF. The DNA of the CDR3 is TGCGCCAGCAGCCAAGATCAGAGGCAGGGAGGCGACACCATATATTTT.

This chain uses TRBV24-1 with TRBJ2-3; the match to TRBD1 covers 9 bases. After removal of 7 bases from V and 1 base from J, the junction contained 2 bases not matched to a gene. Germline V gene lookup returns CDR1 KGHDR and CDR2 SFDVKD. CDR3 length equals 14 residues. DNA of the CDR3: TGTGCCACCAGCCGGACAGGGGGCACAGATACGCAGTATTTT. Amino acid sequence: CATSRTGGTDTQYF.

V is TRBV5-1 and J is TRBJ2-3; 7 positions match TRBD1. Germline CDR1 and CDR2: SGHRS and YFSETQ. The CDR3 has 15 amino acids. J gave up 2 bases and V 4 bases, and 7 bases lay outside the gene matches. CDR3 region: CASSPYRGVTDTQYF. The CDR3, as DNA: TGCGCCAGCAGCCCTTACAGGGGAGTCACAGATACGCAGTATTTT.

This chain joins TRBV19 and TRBJ1-6; D is perhaps TRBD1 (5 bases). The CDR3 length is 15 residues. CDR1 is LNHDA, CDR2 SQIVND, per germline (reference sequence). Trimming took 11 bases from V and 4 from J, leaving 18 bases between them. CDR3 sequence: CASHEQGIYNSPLHF. For the CDR3, the DNA is TGTGCCTCTCACGAGCAGGGAATATATAATTCACCCCTCCACTTT.

Note on this clone: Other DNA sequences of this sample code for an identical CDR3. J is TRBJ1-1 and V is TRBV5-1, with a tentative D call TRBD1 (5 bases). The ends were cut back, 3 bases at V and 1 base at J, with 7 bases in the middle. Germline V gives CDR1 SGHRS, CDR2 YFSETQ. The CDR3 extends over 13 amino acids. The DNA for the CDR3 is TGCGCCAGCAGCTCTGGACAGAACACTGAAGCTTTCTTT. Its protein is CASSSGQNTEAFF. Supplemented by reference TRBV5-1 and TRBJ1-1, the full variable domain reads KAGVTQTPRYLIKTRGQQVTLSCSPISGHRSVSWYQQTPGQGLQFLFEYFSETQRNKGNFPGRFSGRQFSNSRSEMNVSTLELGDSALYLCASSSGQNTEAFFGQGTRLTVV.